The present entry profiles one TCR beta chain with its context. The data originate from a study of shared clonotypes between healthy human individuals. Over several immunoSEQ plates, each subset's genomic DNA was distributed in even portions. Assay: immunoSEQ multiplex PCR; the TCRdb copy retains only in-frame clones and omits some. This sample has approximately 2,200,000 clones, with 90% to 95% found just once. Positively selected for CCR7, the CD45RO-negative cells used as naive CD8 cells excluded terminally differentiated effector memory CD45RA+ cells. The CDR3 loop spans 16 amino acids. Germline values: CDR1 SNHLY, CDR2 FYNNEI. With V trimmed by 1 base and J by 6 bases, 6 bases remained unmatched.

V usage is TRBV2 and J usage is TRBJ2-2; 9 bases align to TRBD2. The sequencing sample was made of naive CD8+ T cells from PBMCs. The source of this sequence is a man younger than 30 in good health. Some clones in this sample may be carry-over from other donors' samples. The CDR3, as DNA: TGTGCCAGCAGTGAAGAACCGGGACTAGCCCCCGGGGAGCTGTTTTTT. It is translated as CASSEEPGLAPGELFF.